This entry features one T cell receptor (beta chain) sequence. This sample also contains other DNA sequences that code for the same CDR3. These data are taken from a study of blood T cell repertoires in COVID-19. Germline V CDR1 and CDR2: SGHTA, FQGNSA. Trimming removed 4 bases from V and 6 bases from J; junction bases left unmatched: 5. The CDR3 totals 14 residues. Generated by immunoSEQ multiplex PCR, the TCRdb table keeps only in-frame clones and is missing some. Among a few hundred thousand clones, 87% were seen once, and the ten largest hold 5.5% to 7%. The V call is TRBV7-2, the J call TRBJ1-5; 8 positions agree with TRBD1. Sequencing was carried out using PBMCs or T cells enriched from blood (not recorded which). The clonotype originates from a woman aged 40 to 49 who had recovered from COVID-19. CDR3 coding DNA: TGTGCCAGCAGCTACGACAGGGGTGGTCAGCCCCAGCATTTT. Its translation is CASSYDRGGQPQHF.